The rows below give T cell receptor beta chains drawn from one sample of a study of blood T cell repertoires in COVID-19. Here immunoSEQ multiplex PCR was the method, and the copy in TCRdb shows in-frame clones only, minus some. The sample yields 200,000 to 250,000 clones, roughly 90% seen once. Sample: peripheral blood. These receptors were taken from a man between 60 and 75 years old who had recovered from COVID-19. Both conserved end residues are part of each CDR3. A D gene is named only where the DNA matches it firmly. Rows may omit the clone size; those that give it use once, few, many or a size class.

J	D	V	size	DNA	CDR3
TRBJ1-5	.	TRBV28	.	TGTGCCAGCAGTAAGAGGGGGGGGCCTTCAGGTCAGCCCCAGCATTTT	CASSKRGGPSGQPQHF
TRBJ1-3	.	TRBV19	few	TGTGCCAGTAGCAAATCTTTCAGGGCCTCTGGAAACACCATATATTTT	CASSKSFRASGNTIYF
TRBJ2-7	TRBD1	TRBV5-5	.	TGTGCCAGCAGCTTTTCCGGGACAGAGGTCTACGAGCAGTACTTC	CASSFSGTEVYEQYF
TRBJ2-5	TRBD2	TRBV7-2	.	TGTGCCAGCAGCGCACCAATAGCGGGAGGACCTAGGGAGACCCAGTACTTC	CASSAPIAGGPRETQYF
TRBJ1-6	.	TRBV7-3	.	TGTGCCAGCAGCTCCCCGGGGGGACTCCTCCACTTT	CASSSPGGLLHF
TRBJ2-2	.	TRBV7-3	.	TGTGCCAGCAGCTTAACAGGCGGTCAGGGCTCCACCGGGGAGCTGTTTTTT	CASSLTGGQGSTGELFF
TRBJ1-2	.	TRBV5-6	.	TGTGCCAGCAGCAGACCCCGGACAGACCCTAACTATGGCTACACCTTC	CASSRPRTDPNYGYTF
TRBJ2-7	TRBD1	TRBV6-5	.	TGTGCCAGCAGTTACTCGAACAGGGGGTCCTACGAGCAGTACTTC	CASSYSNRGSYEQYF
TRBJ1-4	TRBD1	TRBV10-1	.	TGCGCCAGCAGTGGGGGACAGGGGATCAGTAATGAAAAACTGTTTTTT	CASSGGQGISNEKLFF
TRBJ2-7	TRBD2	TRBV30	.	TGTGCCTGGAGTGGACTAGCGGGAAACGAGCAGTACTTC	CAWSGLAGNEQYF
TRBJ2-3	TRBD2	TRBV7-3	.	TGTGCCAGCAGCTGGACTAGCGGCACAGATACGCAGTATTTT	CASSWTSGTDTQYF
TRBJ1-4	.	TRBV30	.	TGTGCCTGGAGTGGCCAGGGTTTGAATGAAAAACTGTTTTTT	CAWSGQGLNEKLFF
TRBJ2-7	TRBD1	TRBV6-5	.	TGTGCCAGCAGTTACTCACCGACAGGGAGCTACGAGCAGTACTTC	CASSYSPTGSYEQYF
TRBJ2-3	TRBD2	TRBV5-6	.	TGTGCCAGCAGCTTGATCCTAGCGGGAGGCGATACGCAGTATTTT	CASSLILAGGDTQYF
TRBJ2-2	.	TRBV3-1/TRBV3-2	.	TGTGCCAGCAGTCCCCCACGGGCGAACACCGGGGAGCTGTTTTTT	CASSPPRANTGELFF
TRBJ2-3	TRBD1	TRBV25-1	.	TGTGCCAGCAGTGTACAGGGGCCGAGGGATACGCAGTATTTT	CASSVQGPRDTQYF
TRBJ2-7	.	TRBV7-2	.	TGTGCCAGCAGCGGATACAGGGTTGGAGAGCAGTACTTC	CASSGYRVGEQYF
TRBJ2-5	TRBD2	TRBV3-1/TRBV3-2	.	TGTGCCACCAGACGTTTGGCGGGGGGCCTCGAGACCCAGTACTTC	CATRRLAGGLETQYF